The 11 T cell receptor beta chains below come from one sample, sequenced in a study of beta chain features in type 1 diabetes. Points from the study as a whole: A moderate, significant TCRB CDR3 shortening appeared in type 1 diabetes across four CD4+ subsets.

No cognate antigen is known for these TCRs. Reverse transcription of all isolated RNA meant that expressed TCRB transcripts were sequenced. The method was immunoSEQ multiplex PCR; TCRdb's version includes in-frame clones alone and lacks a portion of them. The data hold about 340,000 clones, with approximately 13% observed a single time. Sequencing was performed on naive CD4+ T cells from blood. The source is a woman between 18 and 29 years old with type 1 diabetes.

This clone showed up just a few times. The V gene is TRBV5-1, the J gene TRBJ2-7; D not certain. This CDR3 is built from 11 residues. Per the germline V gene, CDR1 is SGHRS and CDR2 is YFSETQ. Trimming cost V 0 bases and J 6 bases, with 4 bases left between them. The CDR3 protein is CASSLAGEQYF. The DNA of the CDR3 is TGCGCCAGCAGCTTGGCGGGCGAGCAGTACTTC. The full variable domain, with the rest looked up from reference TRBV5-1 and TRBJ2-7, is KAGVTQTPRYLIKTRGQQVTLSCSPISGHRSVSWYQQTPGQGLQFLFEYFSETQRNKGNFPGRFSGRQFSNSRSEMNVSTLELGDSALYLCASSLAGEQYFGPGTRLTVT.

This clone occurred a few times. This sequence joins TRBV7-3 and TRBJ2-7, with 7 bases fitting TRBD2. The ends lost 6 bases at V and 0 bases at J; junction bases unmatched: 8. This CDR3 has 15 amino acids. CDR1 and CDR2 from the germline V gene are SGHTA and FQGTGA. CDR3 DNA: TGTGCCAGCAGAAAAGACGGGACTACCTCCTACGAGCAGTACTTC. This sequence encodes CASRKDGTTSYEQYF.

This clone showed up just a few times. The genes are TRBV5-1 and TRBJ2-5; 14 bases are a match to TRBD2. Germline V CDR1 and CDR2: SGHRS, YFSETQ. V was pared by 2 bases and J by 4 bases, with 1 base of the junction left unmatched. The CDR3 runs to 15 residues. The CDR3 region has the DNA TGCGCCAGCAGCTTCGGACTAGCGGGAGGAGAGACCCAGTACTTC. Amino acids: CASSFGLAGGETQYF.

The rearrangement uses TRBV28 and TRBJ2-2, with D perhaps matching TRBD2 (7 bases). CDR3 length equals 15 residues. CDR1 is MDHEN and CDR2 is SYDVKM in the germline V gene. Trimming shortened V by 10 bases and J by 6 bases, and 21 bases separated the two germline ends. CDR3 DNA: TGTGCCACCGAACGCGGGGGCGCTGGGCCCGGGGAGCTGTTTTTT. This encodes CATERGGAGPGELFF.

This sequence joins TRBV30 and TRBJ1-5; no definite D call. CDR1 is GTSNPN and CDR2 is SVGIG in the germline V gene (reference sequence). CDR3 length: 12 amino acids. Deletions cut 3 bases from V and 9 bases from J, with 12 bases between. The CDR3 region has the DNA TGTGCCTGGAGGTTCGCCGGTCTGCCCCAGCATTTT. Amino acid sequence: CAWRFAGLPQHF.

A few counts support this clone. The CDR3 spells CASSPQTSGEGHEQFF. The DNA of the CDR3 is TGTGCCAGCAGCCCCCAGACTAGCGGGGAGGGCCATGAGCAGTTCTTC. V usage is TRBV13 and J usage is TRBJ2-1; 11 positions match TRBD2. The germline gives CDR1 PRHDT, CDR2 FYEKMQ (reference sequence). V lost 5 bases to trimming and J lost 8 bases; unmatched junction nucleotides: 11. The CDR3 totals 16 residues.

The chain joins TRBV5-1 to TRBJ2-3, with 15 bases lining up with TRBD2. V gave up 0 bases and J gave up 2 bases; unmatched junction bases: 4. This CDR3 has 18 residues. Germline V gives CDR1 SGHRS, CDR2 YFSETQ. CDR3 loop: CASSLEGLAGGPTDTQYF. The CDR3 DNA sequence: TGCGCCAGCAGCTTGGAGGGACTAGCGGGAGGCCCCACAGATACGCAGTATTTT.

This clone was seen only a few times. The chain uses TRBV30 and TRBJ2-2; D is possibly TRBD1 (6 bases). CDR3 length: 14 residues. The V gene's germline CDR1 is GTSNPN and CDR2 SVGIG (reference sequence). Trimming removed 8 bases at V and 2 bases at J, with 15 bases between. CDR3 sequence reads: CARARDTNTGELFF. The CDR3 nucleotides read TGTGCCCGCGCCCGGGACACCAACACCGGGGAGCTGTTTTTT.

This chain links TRBV30 with TRBJ1-1; a weak D match, TRBD1 (6 bases). CDR1 and CDR2 (germline): GTSNPN, SVGIG (reference sequence). Trimming shortened V by 2 bases and J by 8 bases, and 15 bases separated the two germline ends. The CDR3 consists of 13 residues. In DNA, the CDR3 is TGTGCCTGGAGTATGGACAGCCAGGGGGAAGCTTTCTTT. As protein: CAWSMDSQGEAFF.

This clone was seen more than once but under ten times. V is TRBV4-1 and J is TRBJ2-1; 13 bases line up with TRBD2. Per the germline V gene, CDR1 is MGHRA and CDR2 is YSYEKL. The CDR3 contains 15 residues. Trimming took 1 base from V and 9 from J; bases not matched to a gene: 3. This chain's CDR3 is CASSQVGTSGVEQFF. The CDR3 DNA reads TGCGCCAGCAGCCAAGTAGGGACTAGCGGGGTTGAGCAGTTCTTC.

The chain has TRBV19 and TRBJ2-3; possible D gene TRBD2, 6 bases. Germline assignment: CDR1 LNHDA and CDR2 SQIVND (reference sequence). Trimming left V 3 bases short and J 5 bases short, with 9 bases between. The CDR3 consists of 13 residues. CDR3 DNA: TGTGCCAGTAGTATCCAGGGACTAGATACGCAGTATTTT. This sequence encodes CASSIQGLDTQYF.